The 32 T cell receptor beta chains below all came from one sample that was sequenced in a study of blood T cell repertoires in COVID-19 (TCRdb year 2020). Libraries were made using the immunoSEQ multiplex PCR assay. This is the immuneACCESS table as TCRdb keeps it, with only in-frame sequences that have V and J called. A part of the clones is gone; compared with another copy, unresolved V genes explain less than half, and the rest is unexplained. This sample comprises more than 70,000 clones, approximately 90% of them detected only once. The ten most abundant clones make up 9.1% of the sample. The sample comprised peripheral blood. These receptors all come from a human donor in a cohort sampled during active COVID-19.

This clone was seen only once. The chain's CDR3 is CASSEPSSTNNEQFF. In DNA form, the CDR3 reads TGTGCCAGCAGTGAACCTAGCAGCACAAACAATGAGCAGTTCTTC. The chain links TRBV25-1 to TRBJ2-1, with TRBD2 as a possible D gene (5 bases). The CDR3 covers 15 residues. With 2 bases removed from V and 5 bases from J, the gap between germline ends came to 13 bases. The germline V gene has CDR1 MGHDK and CDR2 SYGVNS.

The genes are TRBV18 and TRBJ1-1; 7 bases fit TRBD1. The CDR3 extends over 15 amino acids. Germline values: CDR1 KGHSH, CDR2 LQKENI. The J segment lost 5 bases and the V segment lost 2 bases, leaving 8 bases of the junction unmatched. In nucleotides, the CDR3 is TGTGCCAGCTCACCAACCCAGGGGGGTAGAACTGAAGCTTTCTTT. It translates to CASSPTQGGRTEAFF. The full variable domain, completed using reference TRBV18 and TRBJ1-1, is NAGVMQNPRHLVRRRGQEARLRCSPMKGHSHVYWYRQLPEEGLKFMVYLQKENIIDESGMPKERFSAEFPKEGPSILRIQQVVRGDSAAYFCASSPTQGGRTEAFFGQGTRLTVV.

This CDR3 reads CASSSGVSAGELFF. CDR3 bases: TGTGCCAGCAGCTCGGGGGTTAGCGCCGGGGAGCTGTTTTTT. V usage is TRBV5-6 and J usage is TRBJ2-2, with D possibly matching TRBD2 (6 bases). The V and J ends lost 3 bases and 6 bases respectively, with 12 bases between them. This CDR3 is built from 14 residues. Germline loops: CDR1 SGHDT, CDR2 YYEEEE. Supplemented by reference TRBV5-6 and TRBJ2-2, the full variable domain reads DAGVTQSPTHLIKTRGQQVTLRCSPKSGHDTVSWYQQALGQGPQFIFQYYEEEERQRGNFPDRFSGHQFPNYSSELNVNALLLGDSALYLCASSSGVSAGELFFGEGSRLTVL.

The J gene is TRBJ1-4, the V gene TRBV19; D remains unclear. Between the trimmed V and J ends, which lost 0 bases and 5 bases, there was a span of 16 bases. The germline V gene encodes CDR1 LNHDA and CDR2 SQIVND (reference sequence). The CDR3 contains 17 residues. CDR3: CASSIDRARGRNEKLFF. The CDR3 DNA follows: TGTGCCAGTAGTATAGATCGGGCCCGGGGAAGAAATGAAAAACTGTTTTTT.

This chain links TRBV2 with TRBJ2-7; 8 bases fit TRBD1. The CDR3 covers 15 residues. The junction had 9 bases not matched to a gene; V was cut back by 6 bases and J by 2 bases. Germline lookup yields CDR1 SNHLY and CDR2 FYNNEI. CDR3 sequence (DNA): TGTGCCAGCAGAAAGGACAGGGCCCTTACCTACGAGCAGTACTTC. Its translation: CASRKDRALTYEQYF.

This clone was observed a single time. The V call is TRBV30, the J call TRBJ2-3; 7 bases match TRBD1. Looked up from germline, CDR1 is GTSNPN and CDR2 is SVGIG (reference sequence). CDR3 length equals 16 residues. The trim removed 0 bases at V and 2 bases at J, leaving 8 bases unmatched. The CDR3 reads CAWSVRDSLFTDTQYF. The DNA of the CDR3 is TGTGCCTGGAGTGTACGGGACAGCCTCTTCACAGATACGCAGTATTTT.

The rearrangement joins TRBV4-1 to TRBJ2-7; D unresolved. Trimming left V 4 bases short and J 1 base short, with 14 bases between. The germline V gene has CDR1 MGHRA and CDR2 YSYEKL. This CDR3 spans 15 amino acids. CDR3 amino acids: CASSPTDTRSYEQYF. CDR3 in DNA: TGCGCCAGCAGCCCCACCGACACCCGATCCTACGAGCAGTACTTC.

This chain joins TRBV11-2 and TRBJ2-1; 7 bases align to TRBD2. Trimming at V came to 3 bases and at J to 1 base, leaving 6 bases not matched to a gene. This CDR3 is built from 16 residues. Germline V gene sequence: CDR1 SGHAT, CDR2 FQNNGV. CDR3 loop: CASSFGGSGSYNEQFF. The CDR3 DNA reads TGTGCCAGCAGCTTTGGCGGGAGTGGGTCCTACAATGAGCAGTTCTTC.

The chain employs TRBV24-1 and TRBJ2-3; the match to TRBD1 covers 9 bases. V was clipped by 4 bases and J by 1 base; unmatched bases: 5. Per germline, CDR1 KGHDR and CDR2 SFDVKD. This CDR3 has 16 amino acids. CDR3 sequence reads: CATSDLTGGGTDTQYF. CDR3 bases: TGTGCCACCAGTGACCTGACAGGGGGGGGCACAGATACGCAGTATTTT.

This chain links TRBV30 with TRBJ2-1; D possibly corresponds to TRBD2 (5 bases). CDR3 length: 11 residues. V shed 2 bases and J shed 9 bases, with 8 bases lying between them. Germline V gene sequence: CDR1 GTSNPN, CDR2 SVGIG (reference sequence). The CDR3 DNA is TGTGCCTGGAGTTCAGGAGGTGAGCAGTTCTTC. Its translation is CAWSSGGEQFF.

The chain recombines TRBV2 with TRBJ2-7, with TRBD2 matching over 9 bases. The CDR3 loop spans 15 amino acids. The V gene's germline CDR1 is SNHLY and CDR2 FYNNEI. V was clipped by 1 base and J by 3 bases; unmatched bases: 4. The CDR3 nucleotides are TGTGCCAGCAGTGAAGGGCTAGCGGGAATCTACGAGCAGTACTTC. The encoded protein is CASSEGLAGIYEQYF.

This clone showed up just a few times. The rearrangement uses TRBV29-1 and TRBJ1-4, with TRBD1 matching over 8 bases. The CDR3 spans 15 residues. The junction had 9 bases not matched to a gene; V was cut back by 7 bases and J by 2 bases. Per germline, CDR1 SQVTM and CDR2 ANQGSEA. The CDR3 DNA follows: TGCAGCGCCTCGGGACAGGTTGCCACTAATGAAAAACTGTTTTTT. Translation: CSASGQVATNEKLFF. Full variable domain (rest looked up from reference TRBV29-1 and TRBJ1-4): SAVISQKPSRDICQRGTSLTIQCQVDSQVTMMFWYRQQPGQSLTLIATANQGSEATYESGFVIDKFPISRPNLTFSTLTVSNMSPEDSSIYLCSASGQVATNEKLFFGSGTQLSVL.

This clone came up once. The gene calls are TRBV3-1 (or the pseudogene TRBV3-2) and TRBJ2-7; D might be TRBD2 (5 bases). V lost 3 bases and J 3 bases, leaving 12 bases between the germline ends. CDR1 is LGHDT, CDR2 YNNKEL, per germline (reference sequence). This CDR3 comprises 14 residues. CDR3 DNA: TGTGCCAGCAGCCATTGGGAAGCGGACTACGAGCAGTACTTC. This sequence encodes CASSHWEADYEQYF.

The gene calls are TRBV27 and TRBJ1-1, with 7 bases identical to TRBD1. The CDR3 loop spans 12 amino acids. CDR1 and CDR2 (germline): MNHEY, SMNVEV (reference sequence). J was trimmed by 7 bases and V by 5 bases; bases with no gene match: 4. This chain's CDR3 is CASSPRTGEAFF. CDR3 bases: TGTGCCAGCAGTCCCCGGACAGGTGAAGCTTTCTTT.

The rearrangement joins TRBV3-1 (or the pseudogene TRBV3-2) to TRBJ1-1; 12 nucleotides align to TRBD1. Germline lookup yields CDR1 LGHDT and CDR2 YNNKEL (reference sequence). This CDR3 is 17 amino acids long. The ends lost 3 bases at V and 0 bases at J; junction bases unmatched: 5. This chain's CDR3 is CASSQGQGATMNTEAFF. CDR3 nucleotides: TGTGCCAGCAGCCAGGGACAGGGGGCCACAATGAACACTGAAGCTTTCTTT.

This clone has just one count. The chain recombines TRBV11-2 with TRBJ2-5; D may be TRBD1 (6 bases). This CDR3 region has 13 residues. V was trimmed by 8 bases and J by 2 bases, leaving 12 bases between them. The germline V gene encodes CDR1 SGHAT and CDR2 FQNNGV. This CDR3 is CASDEGVQETQYF. In nucleotides, the CDR3 is TGTGCCAGCGACGAGGGGGTACAAGAGACCCAGTACTTC.

This CDR3 is CASSFGGVGLYGYTF. The DNA of the CDR3 is TGTGCCAGCAGCTTTGGGGGGGTGGGCTTATATGGCTACACCTTC. V gene TRBV11-2 combines with J gene TRBJ1-2; tentative D call: TRBD1 (5 bases). The germline gives CDR1 SGHAT, CDR2 FQNNGV. Trimming cost V 3 bases and J 5 bases, with 16 bases left between them. The CDR3 has 15 amino acids.

This chain connects TRBV21-1 to TRBJ2-5; the tabulated D call, TRBD1, remains unverified against the DNA. TRBV21-1 is a pseudogene segment. The CDR3 extends over 15 amino acids. In DNA, the CDR3 is TGTGCCAGCAGCTCCGGCCAGGGTTGGGAAGAGACCCAGTACTTC. Its protein product is CASSSGQGWEETQYF.

This chain connects TRBV2 to TRBJ1-1; D unresolved. The CDR3 has 14 amino acids. V lost 7 bases, J lost 2 bases, and 14 bases lay in between. The germline V gene encodes CDR1 SNHLY and CDR2 FYNNEI. CDR3 DNA: TGTGCCAGCACCGAAACCGAGCCAAACACTGAAGCTTTCTTT. This codes for CASTETEPNTEAFF.

This clone showed up just a few times. The gene calls are TRBV9 and TRBJ2-1, with 7 bases matching TRBD2. This CDR3 is built from 15 residues. Trimming cost V 0 bases and J 3 bases; bases outside gene matches: 3. Germline V lookup: CDR1 SGDLS, CDR2 YYNGEE. The CDR3 here is CASSVVWGGYNEQFF. The CDR3 nucleotides are TGTGCCAGCAGCGTAGTTTGGGGGGGCTACAATGAGCAGTTCTTC.

The chain has TRBV28 and TRBJ2-7; TRBD2 agrees at 9 bases. This CDR3 is 14 amino acids long. Unmatched junction bases numbered 5, after V lost 8 bases and J lost 0 bases. Per germline, CDR1 MDHEN and CDR2 SYDVKM. CDR3 in amino acids: CASHQREDSYEQYF. The CDR3 coding sequence is TGTGCCAGCCATCAGCGGGAGGACTCCTACGAGCAGTACTTC.

V is TRBV11-3 and J is TRBJ2-3; possibly TRBD1 for D (6 bases). Trimming pared 2 bases from V and 4 bases from J, leaving 10 bases between. The germline V gene encodes CDR1 SGHNT and CDR2 YENEEA. This CDR3 has 14 amino acids. CDR3 region: CASSLTGPPDTQYF. CDR3 coding DNA: TGTGCCAGCAGCTTAACAGGGCCTCCAGATACGCAGTATTTT.

The chain recombines TRBV5-5 with TRBJ1-1; TRBD1 is a possible D gene (5 bases). This CDR3 has 15 amino acids. Trimming removed 1 base from V and 4 bases from J, with 14 bases in between. Germline loops: CDR1 SGHKS, CDR2 YYEKEE (reference sequence). The CDR3 nucleotides read TGTGCCAGCAGCTTGATGGGGCAGGGAGGCACTGAAGCTTTCTTT. It encodes CASSLMGQGGTEAFF.

DNA of the CDR3: TGTGCCAGCAGACCCACAGGGGCTAAAGCTTTCTTT. Translating gives CASRPTGAKAFF. This chain joins TRBV28 and TRBJ1-1, with 7 positions matching TRBD1. The germline V gene has CDR1 MDHEN and CDR2 SYDVKM. CDR3 size: 12 residues. The V segment lost 6 bases and the J segment 9 bases; nucleotides outside the gene matches: 7.

V gene TRBV19 combines with J gene TRBJ1-5; 7 bases fit TRBD1. The CDR3 runs to 18 residues. V shed 1 base, J shed 0 bases, and the junction held 9 bases outside the gene matches. Germline CDR1 and CDR2: LNHDA and SQIVND (reference sequence). The CDR3 nucleotides read TGTGCCAGTAGTATAGTTTGGGACAGCTCTATTAGCAATCAGCCCCAGCATTTT. This encodes CASSIVWDSSISNQPQHF.

The chain couples TRBV29-1 to TRBJ1-2; TRBD1 agrees at 7 bases. V shed 5 bases and J 4 bases; nucleotides not matched to a gene: 7. The germline V gene encodes CDR1 SQVTM and CDR2 ANQGSEA. This CDR3 has 13 amino acids. CDR3 region: CSVRTGTAYGYTF. In nucleotides, the CDR3 is TGCAGCGTTAGAACCGGGACAGCCTATGGCTACACCTTC.

This sequence joins TRBV19 and TRBJ1-2; 8 positions agree with TRBD1. The CDR3 totals 13 residues. J gave up 5 bases and V 8 bases, and 7 bases lay outside the gene matches. Per the germline V gene, CDR1 is LNHDA and CDR2 is SQIVND (reference sequence). This CDR3 is CASVRQGSYGYTF. CDR3 sequence (DNA): TGTGCCAGTGTGAGACAGGGGAGTTATGGCTACACCTTC.

V and J are TRBV2 and TRBJ2-4, with D tentatively TRBD1 (5 bases). Per the germline V gene, CDR1 is SNHLY and CDR2 is FYNNEI. The CDR3 consists of 16 residues. V was shortened by 7 bases and J by 0 bases, with 16 bases between the two germline ends. The CDR3 spells CASMGKTVLAKNIQYF. CDR3 nucleotide sequence: TGTGCCAGCATGGGGAAGACAGTACTAGCCAAAAACATTCAGTACTTC.

The chain combines TRBV28 with TRBJ2-7, with a tentative D call TRBD2 (7 bases). Germline CDR1 reads MDHEN; CDR2 reads SYDVKM. V lost 10 bases, J lost 4 bases, and 17 bases lay in between. This CDR3 has 13 amino acids. CDR3 in DNA: TGTGCCACCCGAGGGGGGGTATTTTACGAGCAGTACTTC. Translated: CATRGGVFYEQYF.

The chain carries TRBV6-5 and TRBJ2-1; 7 nucleotides align to TRBD2. V gave up 7 bases and J gave up 0 bases; unmatched junction bases: 6. Germline values: CDR1 MNHEY, CDR2 SVGAGI. The CDR3 length is 15 residues. CDR3 in amino acids: CASIASGRSYNEQFF. CDR3 nucleotides: TGTGCCAGCATTGCTAGCGGCCGCTCCTACAATGAGCAGTTCTTC.

This clone was detected only once. This chain uses TRBV7-2 with TRBJ1-2, with TRBD1 matching over 8 bases. The CDR3 contains 16 residues. CDR1 is SGHTA and CDR2 is FQGNSA in the germline V gene. The V segment lost 5 bases and the J segment 5 bases; nucleotides outside the gene matches: 13. The CDR3 bases are TGTGCCAGCAGCCTCAGGACAGGGCCCAAGGAGTATGGCTACACCTTC. Translated: CASSLRTGPKEYGYTF.

This chain links TRBV10-3 with TRBJ1-6; 7 bases line up with TRBD1. The CDR3 is 15 amino acids. In germline, CDR1 is ENHRY, CDR2 SYGVKD. V lost 6 bases, J lost 7 bases, and 9 bases stayed unmatched. CDR3 coding DNA: TGTGCCATCAGGCCTTCCGGGACAGAGAATTCACCCCTCCACTTT. Its protein product is CAIRPSGTENSPLHF.